The next 21 T cell receptor beta chains were all read from a single sample in a study of a mutant IDH1 vaccine in newly diagnosed glioma. Regarding time point: baseline, week 1 (first vaccination visit). Noted treatment: pre-vaccination baseline after standard-of-care therapy. Produced via immunoSEQ multiplex PCR; TCRdb's table is partial and in-frame only. The repertoire holds approximately 70,000 clones, approximately 79% seen once, with about 7.5% in the top ten. The source material was PBMCs, sampled from a glioma patient treated with radiotherapy, temozolomide or both. All receptors derive from a man aged 45 to 65 with glioma.

The chain recombines TRBV7-2 with TRBJ1-1; 7 bases are a match to TRBD1. CDR3 size: 14 residues. The germline V gene has CDR1 SGHTA and CDR2 FQGNSA. Germline trimming cut 5 bases from V and 1 base from J; bases unmatched to any gene: 4. The CDR3 reads CASSRRTGNTEAFF. CDR3 DNA sequence: TGTGCCAGCAGCCGCAGGACAGGGAACACTGAAGCTTTCTTT.

The chain links TRBV5-1 to TRBJ2-1; TRBD1 matches at 7 bases. Germline V gene sequence: CDR1 SGHRS, CDR2 YFSETQ. This CDR3 has 16 amino acids. V lost 0 bases and J lost 1; bases outside the gene matches: 4. The CDR3 is CASSLAGDSSYNEQFF. DNA of the CDR3: TGCGCCAGCAGCTTGGCCGGGGACAGTTCCTACAATGAGCAGTTCTTC.

The chain links TRBV15 to TRBJ1-5; D is perhaps TRBD1 (5 bases). Germline CDR1 is LNHNV and CDR2 is YYDKDF (reference sequence). The V end lost 5 bases, the J end lost 4 bases, and 15 bases lay between the germline ends. This CDR3 contains 15 residues. The CDR3 spells CATSALRGGNQPQHF. The CDR3 DNA reads as TGTGCCACCAGCGCCCTGCGCGGGGGGAATCAGCCCCAGCATTTT.

The chain is built from TRBV6-1 and TRBJ1-1; TRBD1 matches 7 bases. The CDR3 runs to 14 residues. With V trimmed by 4 bases and J by 3 bases, 5 bases remained unmatched. CDR1 MNHNS and CDR2 SASEGT come from the germline V gene. CDR3 bases: TGTGCCAGCAGTGCGACAGGGAAGGACACTGAAGCTTTCTTT. Amino acids: CASSATGKDTEAFF.

This chain uses TRBV2 with TRBJ2-2; D is possibly TRBD1 (5 bases). The CDR3 totals 14 residues. V dropped 4 bases and J dropped 7 bases, with 13 bases sitting between them. The germline V gene has CDR1 SNHLY and CDR2 FYNNEI. In DNA form, the CDR3 reads TGTGCCAGCAGTGCTCAGGGTACGGGCGGGGAGCTGTTTTTT. It encodes CASSAQGTGGELFF.

V gene TRBV5-5 combines with J gene TRBJ1-3, with TRBD1 identical over 8 bases. CDR3 length: 12 residues. The junction had 2 bases not matched to a gene; V was cut back by 5 bases and J by 7 bases. Germline V gene lookup returns CDR1 SGHKS and CDR2 YYEKEE (reference sequence). CDR3 region: CASSTGGNTIYF. DNA of the CDR3: TGTGCCAGCAGTACAGGGGGTAACACCATATATTTT. The full variable domain, its missing parts supplied by reference TRBV5-5 and TRBJ1-3, is DAGVTQSPTHLIKTRGQQVTLRCSPISGHKSVSWYQQVLGQGPQFIFQYYEKEERGRGNFPDRFSARQFPNYSSELNVNALLLGDSALYLCASSTGGNTIYFGEGSWLTVV.

This clone was detected only a few times. The V gene is TRBV18, the J gene TRBJ1-5, with D possibly being TRBD1 (6 bases). The CDR3 spans 13 residues. CDR1 and CDR2 (germline): KGHSH, LQKENI. Trimming removed 4 bases from V and 7 bases from J, with 11 bases in between. The CDR3: CASSRTDRQPQHF. The CDR3, as DNA: TGTGCCAGCTCACGGACAGATCGGCAGCCCCAGCATTTT.

The chain couples TRBV6-5 to TRBJ1-5; D gene unclear. The CDR3 has 13 residues. The germline gives CDR1 MNHEY, CDR2 SVGAGI. With 4 bases removed from V and 5 bases from J, the gap between germline ends came to 9 bases. This chain's CDR3 is CASSFRLDQPQHF. In nucleotides, the CDR3 is TGTGCCAGCAGTTTCAGACTCGATCAGCCCCAGCATTTT.

The genes are TRBV9 and TRBJ2-2, with TRBD1 matching over 8 bases. The CDR3 has 15 residues. V dropped 0 bases and J dropped 4; count of bases not matched to a gene: 2. Germline lookup yields CDR1 SGDLS and CDR2 YYNGEE. Written as DNA, the CDR3 is TGTGCCAGCAGCGTAGTGCAGGGGGCCACCGGGGAGCTGTTTTTT. This gives the protein CASSVVQGATGELFF.

This chain connects TRBV28 to TRBJ1-2; D call uncertain. The CDR3 length is 12 residues. V was cut by 2 bases and J by 8 bases, with 9 bases left in between. Per germline, CDR1 MDHEN and CDR2 SYDVKM. This CDR3 reads CASSLKLLGYTF. The CDR3 DNA is TGTGCCAGCAGTTTAAAATTACTGGGCTACACCTTC.

V gene TRBV7-9 combines with J gene TRBJ2-1; possibly TRBD1 for D (6 bases). V was pared by 5 bases and J by 4 bases, with 12 bases between. The germline V gene has CDR1 SEHNR and CDR2 FQNEAQ (reference sequence). The CDR3 runs to 14 residues. CDR3 in amino acids: CASSPGASYNEQFF. Written as DNA, the CDR3 is TGTGCCAGCAGCCCAGGGGCGAGTTACAATGAGCAGTTCTTC. The full variable domain, with the rest looked up from reference TRBV7-9 and TRBJ2-1, is DTGVSQNPRHKITKRGQNVTFRCDPISEHNRLYWYRQTLGQGPEFLTYFQNEAQLEKSRLLSDRFSAERPKGSFSTLEIQRTEQGDSAMYLCASSPGASYNEQFFGPGTRLTVL.

The chain combines TRBV6-1 with TRBJ2-1; D gene ambiguous. Between the trimmed V and J ends, which lost 6 bases and 4 bases, there was a span of 7 bases. CDR3 length: 12 residues. The germline V gene encodes CDR1 MNHNS and CDR2 SASEGT. CDR3 region: CASRVHYNEQFF. The DNA of the CDR3 is TGTGCCAGCAGGGTACATTACAATGAGCAGTTCTTC.

This clone has just one count. The chain uses TRBV19 and TRBJ1-2; D may be TRBD1 (5 bases). The CDR3 contains 14 residues. V was shortened by 7 bases and J by 3 bases, with 15 bases between the two germline ends. Germline V gene data show CDR1 as LNHDA and CDR2 as SQIVND (reference sequence). This CDR3 is CASISPGYDYGYTF. Here the CDR3 DNA reads TGTGCCAGTATTTCCCCAGGGTACGACTATGGCTACACCTTC.

This clone was seen just once. The rearrangement uses TRBV9 and TRBJ2-5; 8 positions agree with TRBD2. CDR3 length equals 15 residues. Per the germline V gene, CDR1 is SGDLS and CDR2 is YYNGEE. The ends lost 4 bases at V and 2 bases at J; junction bases unmatched: 7. The CDR3, as DNA: TGTGCCAGCAGCCCCACTAGCGGTGTACAAGAGACCCAGTACTTC. Protein product: CASSPTSGVQETQYF.

The chain recombines TRBV4-3 with TRBJ1-3, with D unclear. Trimming removed 8 bases from V and 8 bases from J, with 16 bases in between. Per germline, CDR1 LGHNA and CDR2 YSLEER. The CDR3 is 13 amino acids. The CDR3 here is CASAKGVEDTIYF. The CDR3 DNA is TGCGCCAGCGCCAAGGGTGTGGAGGACACCATATATTTT.

The chain combines TRBV20-1 with TRBJ1-2; D is perhaps TRBD1 (6 bases). This CDR3 has 11 amino acids. Per the germline V gene, CDR1 is DFQATT and CDR2 is SNEGSKA (reference sequence). The chain's CDR3 is CSATEGDGYTF. CDR3 in DNA: TGCAGCGCCACCGAGGGGGATGGCTACACCTTC.

This chain links TRBV9 with TRBJ1-2; 10 bases are a match to TRBD1. Trimming removed 4 bases from V and 7 bases from J; junction bases left unmatched: 13. The CDR3 covers 16 residues. Looked up from germline, CDR1 is SGDLS and CDR2 is YYNGEE. The CDR3 here is CASSPHDRGPTGGYTF. DNA for the CDR3: TGTGCCAGCAGCCCCCATGACAGGGGGCCTACGGGTGGCTACACCTTC.

A single count supports this clone. V is TRBV29-1 and J is TRBJ2-2; 7 nucleotides agree with TRBD1. The CDR3 covers 16 residues. Germline loops: CDR1 SQVTM, CDR2 ANQGSEA. Losses at the gene ends were 7 bases for V and 5 bases for J; bases not matched to a gene: 16. The DNA for the CDR3 is TGCAGCGCTCGCGAGGGGGCAGGCGGATGGACCGGGGAGCTGTTTTTT. It specifies CSAREGAGGWTGELFF.

The V call is TRBV2, the J call TRBJ2-3; TRBD2 aligns across 12 bases. V lost 6 bases and J lost 1; bases outside the gene matches: 5. Germline V gives CDR1 SNHLY, CDR2 FYNNEI. The CDR3 is 16 amino acids. CDR3 sequence reads: CASRTTSGGGTDTQYF. The CDR3, as DNA: TGTGCCAGCAGAACGACTAGCGGGGGTGGCACAGATACGCAGTATTTT.

The chain has TRBV10-2 and TRBJ2-2, with a weak D call TRBD1 (6 bases). The CDR3 runs to 17 residues. The germline V gene encodes CDR1 WSHSY and CDR2 SAAADI. With 7 bases removed from V and 6 bases from J, the gap between germline ends came to 24 bases. The CDR3 DNA follows: TGCGCCAGCAATCTCAGGGGTTTGGCAAGTATAGCCGGGGAGCTGTTTTTT. Its protein product is CASNLRGLASIAGELFF.

The V call is TRBV30, the J call TRBJ2-7; 8 positions match TRBD2. The CDR3 contains 15 residues. Germline V gene sequence: CDR1 GTSNPN, CDR2 SVGIG (reference sequence). The junction had 6 bases not matched to a gene; V was cut back by 0 bases and J by 2 bases. The CDR3 reads CAWSVRSGGAYEQYF. As DNA, the CDR3 is TGTGCCTGGAGTGTACGGTCGGGGGGGGCCTACGAGCAGTACTTC.